Below are 23 T cell receptor beta chains sequenced from a single sample in a study of human CD8 memory T cell subsets. It was UMI-labeled 5' RACE by which the TCR beta libraries were made. With the 5' RACE reads reprocessed, TCRdb shows one record per CDR3 protein and no DNA. The repertoire table contains about 6,200 distinct CDR3 sequences. The sequencing sample was made of CD8+ effector memory T cells (TEM) sorted from PBMCs. The subset was: effector memory CD8 T cells, CCR7- CD45RO+ CD95+. These receptors were obtained from a human donor in good health.

This clonotype is called medium-sized (0.01 to 0.1%) based on its frequency. The chain combines TRBV4-1 with TRBJ2-7; TCRdb gives TRBD1 as the D gene, but with no DNA this cannot be confirmed. This CDR3 region has 11 residues. Germline assignment: CDR1 MGHRA and CDR2 YSYEKL. This CDR3 is CANDRGYEQYF.

The chain recombines TRBV29-1 with TRBJ2-1. The CDR3 has 12 amino acids. CDR1 and CDR2 from the germline V gene are SQVTM and ANQGSEA. The CDR3 spells CSVERNYNEQFF.

This clonotype registers medium-sized by frequency. The chain couples TRBV11-2 to TRBJ2-3; without DNA, the TCRdb call of TRBD1 cannot be checked. The CDR3 spans 15 residues. Germline CDR1 is SGHAT and CDR2 is FQNNGV. The CDR3 region is CASSLASGGPRGQYF.

This chain links TRBV7-9 with TRBJ1-4. Germline CDR1 SEHNR, CDR2 FQNEAQ (reference sequence). The CDR3 totals 13 residues. Here the CDR3 reads CASSLLQNEKLFF.

The chain recombines TRBV25-1 with TRBJ1-2; TCRdb designates TRBD1, a call that cannot be tested without DNA. The CDR3 has 15 residues. Germline V CDR1 and CDR2: MGHDK, SYGVNS. This CDR3 is CASSEVEGQLRGYTF.

The chain uses TRBV12-3 or TRBV12-4 and TRBJ2-7. This CDR3 is built from 13 residues. CDR3 region: CASSLGSGYEQYF.

This chain uses TRBV12-3 or TRBV12-4 with TRBJ2-5; TCRdb's D call of TRBD1 is untestable without DNA. The CDR3 runs 14 residues. The chain's CDR3 is CASSAAQGEETQYF.

The CDR3 region is CASSLGTDTQYF. V usage is TRBV12-3 or TRBV12-4 and J usage is TRBJ2-3. The CDR3 consists of 12 residues.

The V and J genes are TRBV9 and TRBJ2-1; checking the TCRdb D call of TRBD1 is not possible without DNA. The CDR3 is made up of 14 amino acids. The germline gives CDR1 SGDLS, CDR2 YYNGEE. CDR3: CASSVRDARNEQFF.

This rearrangement joins TRBV6-2 or TRBV6-3 to TRBJ2-6. The CDR3 length is 15 residues. Per germline, CDR1 MNHEY and CDR2 SVGEGT. The CDR3 region is CASSYSDRKANVLTF.

V and J are TRBV6-6 and TRBJ2-3; TCRdb proposes TRBD1, but this gene call is untestable without DNA. Germline V gene sequence: CDR1 MNHNY, CDR2 SVGAGI (reference sequence). This CDR3 spans 13 amino acids. CDR3 region: CASSGAYTDTQYF.

This chain joins TRBV5-1 and TRBJ2-1; TCRdb's assignment of TRBD1 cannot be checked, as there is no DNA. Germline V gene lookup returns CDR1 SGHRS and CDR2 YFSETQ. The CDR3 is made up of 18 amino acids. The CDR3 region is CASSLTPTGTGLYNEQFF.

The chain is built from TRBV14 and TRBJ2-7; the D call of TRBD2 rests on TCRdb alone, since no DNA is present to check it. CDR1 and CDR2 (germline): SGHDN, FVKESK. The CDR3 sequence is 12 residues long. The CDR3 is CASSPTSYEQYF.

This chain connects TRBV6-5 to TRBJ2-2. CDR3 length equals 12 residues. The germline gives CDR1 MNHEY, CDR2 SVGAGI. The CDR3 loop is CASSSNTGELFF.

The gene calls are TRBV5-4 and TRBJ2-7; lacking DNA, the TRBD1 call made by TCRdb goes unchecked. This CDR3 contains 14 residues. Germline CDR1 and CDR2: SGHNT and YYREEE (reference sequence). CDR3 sequence reads: CASSPDRAPSEQYF.

The chain uses TRBV6-1 and TRBJ2-1; checking the TCRdb D call of TRBD2 is not possible without DNA. The germline CDR1 and CDR2 sequences are MNHNS and SASEGT. The CDR3 consists of 16 residues. The CDR3 loop reads CASSEEVSGAYNEQFF.

The chain employs TRBV7-9 and TRBJ1-1. The CDR3 has 14 amino acids. Germline V gene data show CDR1 as SEHNR and CDR2 as FQNEAQ (reference sequence). The chain's CDR3 is CASSLGYVNTEAFF.

J is TRBJ2-3 and V is TRBV5-1. CDR1 is SGHRS, CDR2 YFSETQ, per germline. CDR3 length: 16 residues. The CDR3 region is CASSLGSSASTDTQYF.

This sequence joins TRBV18 and TRBJ1-2. This CDR3 has 15 amino acids. CDR1 is KGHSH, CDR2 LQKENI, per germline. CDR3 loop: CASSSPGGKADGYTF. The variable domain in full, completed from reference TRBV18 and TRBJ1-2, reads NAGVMQNPRHLVRRRGQEARLRCSPMKGHSHVYWYRQLPEEGLKFMVYLQKENIIDESGMPKERFSAEFPKEGPSILRIQQVVRGDSAAYFCASSSPGGKADGYTFGSGTRLTVV.

The J gene is TRBJ1-1, the V gene TRBV4-1; TCRdb's D call of TRBD1 is untestable without DNA. Germline values: CDR1 MGHRA, CDR2 YSYEKL. The CDR3 loop spans 13 amino acids. This CDR3 is CASSRGLNTEAFF.

The chain combines TRBV4-1 with TRBJ2-7. Germline CDR1 is MGHRA and CDR2 is YSYEKL. The CDR3 has 13 residues. The CDR3 spells CASSQGTLYEQYF.

J is TRBJ2-3 and V is TRBV2; the TCRdb D gene call, TRBD1, has no DNA to confirm it. The length of the CDR3 is 16 residues. Looked up from germline, CDR1 is SNHLY and CDR2 is FYNNEI. CDR3 sequence: CASTSGHRVSTDTQYF.

This chain links TRBV5-6 with TRBJ2-7. The CDR3 spans 13 residues. CDR1 and CDR2 (germline): SGHDT, YYEEEE. The CDR3 loop is CASSLGQVYEQYF.